One and the same sample provided the 13 T cell receptor beta chains below, sequenced in a study of OX40 agonist ivuxolimab in advanced cancers. Libraries were prepared by immunoSEQ multiplex PCR; TCRdb keeps only in-frame clonotypes and omits some of them. Among about 36,000 clones listed, about 81% were seen once. The sample was CD4+ or CD8+ T cells sorted from blood, taken in a trial of the OX40 agonist ivuxolimab. The receptors derive from an adult with an advanced solid tumor such as melanoma, head and neck, liver or kidney cancer.

V and J are TRBV11-2 and TRBJ2-2; the D is unclear. Trimming removed 4 bases from V and 4 bases from J, with 13 bases in between. From germline, CDR1 is SGHAT and CDR2 FQNNGV. The length of the CDR3 is 15 residues. CDR3 sequence: CASSSANVRTGELFF. The CDR3 DNA reads as TGTGCCAGCAGCTCTGCTAACGTGCGCACCGGGGAGCTGTTTTTT.

This chain connects TRBV6-1 to TRBJ2-3; D gene uncertain. The V gene lost 3 bases and the J gene lost 6 bases, with 16 bases spanning the gap. This CDR3 has 15 residues. Germline lookup yields CDR1 MNHNS and CDR2 SASEGT. CDR3 amino acids: CASSDGWGLPDTQYF. The CDR3 nucleotides are TGTGCCAGCAGTGATGGTTGGGGTCTGCCGGATACGCAGTATTTT.

The table lists this clone with a few counts. This sequence joins TRBV7-5 and TRBJ2-1; the DNA was not compared with TRBD1, the D call given in the table. TRBV7-5 represents a pseudogene. This CDR3 has 13 residues. CDR3: CVRSPGGGDEQFF. CDR3 nucleotide sequence: TGTGTCAGAAGCCCCGGTGGGGGCGATGAGCAGTTCTTC.

Here the CDR3 reads CASRGTYYNEQFF. The CDR3 nucleotides read TGTGCCAGCAGGGGGACTTACTACAATGAGCAGTTCTTC. V is TRBV6-1 and J is TRBJ2-1; D perhaps matches TRBD2 (6 bases). The germline V and J ends were trimmed by 6 bases and 3 bases, with 9 bases remaining between them. Germline assignment: CDR1 MNHNS and CDR2 SASEGT. CDR3 length equals 13 residues.

This clone was detected a few times. The CDR3 region has the DNA TGTGCCAGCAGCTTACTAGGGGTTGAGCAGTACTTC. Its protein product is CASSLLGVEQYF. This sequence joins TRBV7-9 and TRBJ2-7, with D tentatively TRBD1 (5 bases). The germline gives CDR1 SEHNR, CDR2 FQNEAQ (reference sequence). This CDR3 has 12 amino acids. Trimming removed 2 bases from V and 7 bases from J, with 9 bases in between.

The genes are TRBV10-3 and TRBJ1-1, with D tentatively TRBD1 (5 bases). With 2 bases removed from V and 4 bases from J, the gap between germline ends came to 8 bases. The CDR3 covers 13 residues. CDR1 is ENHRY, CDR2 SYGVKD, per germline. In DNA form, the CDR3 reads TGTGCCATCAGTGAGCTCCAGGGCACTGAAGCTTTCTTT. Protein: CAISELQGTEAFF.

The chain carries TRBV18 and TRBJ2-7; perhaps TRBD2 as D (5 bases). The CDR3 loop spans 17 amino acids. V was clipped by 2 bases and J by 3 bases, with 20 bases between them. Per the germline V gene, CDR1 is KGHSH and CDR2 is LQKENI. The CDR3 bases are TGTGCCAGCTCACCAAGGGAGCTCCCCTCCCCGTACTACGAGCAGTACTTC. This translates into CASSPRELPSPYYEQYF. The full variable domain, its missing parts supplied by reference TRBV18 and TRBJ2-7, is NAGVMQNPRHLVRRRGQEARLRCSPMKGHSHVYWYRQLPEEGLKFMVYLQKENIIDESGMPKERFSAEFPKEGPSILRIQQVVRGDSAAYFCASSPRELPSPYYEQYFGPGTRLTVT.

This clone has a single count. The chain employs TRBV5-1 and TRBJ1-4; weak D call: TRBD1 (5 bases). The V and J ends lost 4 bases and 4 bases respectively, with 11 bases between them. The CDR3 is 14 amino acids. CDR1 SGHRS and CDR2 YFSETQ come from the germline V gene. The CDR3 DNA is TGCGCCAGCAGCCTGACAGCCGTTAATGAAAAACTGTTTTTT. This sequence encodes CASSLTAVNEKLFF. Looking up the rest from reference TRBV5-1 and TRBJ1-4 gives the full variable domain: KAGVTQTPRYLIKTRGQQVTLSCSPISGHRSVSWYQQTPGQGLQFLFEYFSETQRNKGNFPGRFSGRQFSNSRSEMNVSTLELGDSALYLCASSLTAVNEKLFFGSGTQLSVL.

This chain uses TRBV4-1 with TRBJ1-1; D remains unclear. V gave up 3 bases and J gave up 1 base, with 12 bases separating them. CDR1 and CDR2 (germline): MGHRA, YSYEKL. The length of the CDR3 is 15 residues. CDR3 sequence: CASSQQIVANTEAFF. CDR3 bases: TGCGCCAGCAGCCAGCAGATCGTGGCGAACACTGAAGCTTTCTTT.

The CDR3 DNA reads as TGTGCCAGCACCCCGGGGTGGCCAACTAATGAAAAACTGTTTTTT. Its protein product is CASTPGWPTNEKLFF. This chain connects TRBV28 to TRBJ1-4; D remains unclear. In germline, CDR1 is MDHEN, CDR2 SYDVKM. V shed 7 bases and J shed 0 bases, with 12 bases lying between them. The CDR3 length is 15 residues.

The chain joins TRBV4-2 to TRBJ1-5; D is ambiguous. Germline V lookup: CDR1 LGHNA, CDR2 YNFKEQ. This CDR3 is built from 16 residues. V lost 1 base and J lost 1, with 11 bases in between. CDR3 in DNA: TGTGCCAGCAGCCAAGTTCTCGTGGAGAGCAATCAGCCCCAGCATTTT. Translated: CASSQVLVESNQPQHF.

The chain couples TRBV7-6 to TRBJ2-6, with TRBD1 as a possible D gene (5 bases). This CDR3 has 16 residues. Trimming took off 2 bases at V and 3 bases at J, with 11 bases between the two ends. Germline V CDR1 and CDR2: SGHVS, FNYEAQ. The chain's CDR3 is CASSLSRAGGANVLTF. CDR3 DNA: TGTGCCAGCAGCTTATCCAGGGCAGGTGGGGCCAACGTCCTGACTTTC.

Points on this clone: A junction boundary mismatches the germline segment, possibly from a read error. The chain recombines TRBV20-1 with TRBJ2-7, with 7 nucleotides matching TRBD2. This CDR3 is 10 amino acids long. CDR1 is DFQATT and CDR2 is SNEGSKA in the germline V gene (reference sequence). The CDR3 loop reads CSVGGYEQYF. The CDR3 nucleotides are TGTTCGGTGGGGGGGTACGAGCAGTACTTC.